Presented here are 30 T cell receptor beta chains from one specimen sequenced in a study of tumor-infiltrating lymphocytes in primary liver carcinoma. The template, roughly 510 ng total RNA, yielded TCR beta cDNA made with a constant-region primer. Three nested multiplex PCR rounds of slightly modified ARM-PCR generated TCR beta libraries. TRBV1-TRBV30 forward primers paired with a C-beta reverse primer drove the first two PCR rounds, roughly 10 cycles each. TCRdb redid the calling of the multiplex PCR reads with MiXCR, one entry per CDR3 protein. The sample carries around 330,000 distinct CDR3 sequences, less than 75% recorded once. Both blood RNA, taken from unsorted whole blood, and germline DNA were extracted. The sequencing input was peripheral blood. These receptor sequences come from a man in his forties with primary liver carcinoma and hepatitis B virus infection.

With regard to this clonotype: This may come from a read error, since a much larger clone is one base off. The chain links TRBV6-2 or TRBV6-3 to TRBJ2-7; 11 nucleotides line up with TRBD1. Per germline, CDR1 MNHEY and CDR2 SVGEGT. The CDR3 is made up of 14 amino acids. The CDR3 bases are TGTGCCAGCAGTGGCCGGACAGGGGGCTACGAGCAGAACTTC. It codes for CASSGRTGGYEQNF.

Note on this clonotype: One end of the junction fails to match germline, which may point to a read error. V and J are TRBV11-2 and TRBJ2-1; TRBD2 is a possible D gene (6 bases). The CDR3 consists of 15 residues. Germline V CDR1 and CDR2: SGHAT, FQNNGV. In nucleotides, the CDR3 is TGTGCCATCAGCTCAGATGGGGGGTACAACAATGAGCAGTTCTTC. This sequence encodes CAISSDGGYNNEQFF.

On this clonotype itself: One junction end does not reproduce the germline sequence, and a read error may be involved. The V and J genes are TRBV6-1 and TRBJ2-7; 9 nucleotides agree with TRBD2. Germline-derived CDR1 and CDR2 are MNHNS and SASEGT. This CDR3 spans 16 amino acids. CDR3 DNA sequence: TGTGACAGCACGTCTTTCCGCGGGAGGGGCCCCTACGAGCAGTACTTC. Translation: CDSTSFRGRGPYEQYF.

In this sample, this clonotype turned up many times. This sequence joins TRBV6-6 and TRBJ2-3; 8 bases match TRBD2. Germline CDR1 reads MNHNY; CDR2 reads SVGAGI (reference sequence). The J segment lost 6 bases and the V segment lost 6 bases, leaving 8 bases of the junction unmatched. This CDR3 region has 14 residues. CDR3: CASSRAGVGDTQYF. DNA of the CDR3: TGTGCCAGCAGCCGAGCGGGAGTAGGGGATACGCAGTATTTT.

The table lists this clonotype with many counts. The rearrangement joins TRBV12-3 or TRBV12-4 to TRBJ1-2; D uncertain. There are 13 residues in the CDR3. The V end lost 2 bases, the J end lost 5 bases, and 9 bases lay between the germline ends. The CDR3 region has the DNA TGTGCCAGCAGTTTAAGGACCGAATATGGCTACACCTTC. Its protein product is CASSLRTEYGYTF.

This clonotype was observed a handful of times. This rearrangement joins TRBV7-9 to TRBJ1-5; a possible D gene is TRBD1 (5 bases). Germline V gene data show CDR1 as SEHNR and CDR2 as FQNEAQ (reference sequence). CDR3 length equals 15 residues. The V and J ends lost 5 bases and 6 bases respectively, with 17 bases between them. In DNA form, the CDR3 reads TGTGCCAGCAGCCGCATCGGGGGAGGAGGTCAGCCCCAGCATTTT. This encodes CASSRIGGGGQPQHF.

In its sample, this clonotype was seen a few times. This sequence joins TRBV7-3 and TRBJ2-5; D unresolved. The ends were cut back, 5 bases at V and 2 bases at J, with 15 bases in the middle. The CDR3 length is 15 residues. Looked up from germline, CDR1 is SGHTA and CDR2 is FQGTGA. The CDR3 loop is CASSASENMQETQYF. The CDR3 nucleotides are TGTGCCAGCAGCGCCTCGGAAAATATGCAAGAGACCCAGTACTTC.

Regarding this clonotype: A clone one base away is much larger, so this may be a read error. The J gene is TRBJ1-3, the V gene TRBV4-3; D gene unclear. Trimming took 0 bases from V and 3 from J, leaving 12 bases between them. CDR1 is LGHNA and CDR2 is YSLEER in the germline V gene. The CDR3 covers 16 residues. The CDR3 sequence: CASSQDPAVDGNTIYF. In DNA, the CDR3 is TGCGCCAGCAGCCAAGATCCGGCAGTGGATGGAAACACCATATATTTT.

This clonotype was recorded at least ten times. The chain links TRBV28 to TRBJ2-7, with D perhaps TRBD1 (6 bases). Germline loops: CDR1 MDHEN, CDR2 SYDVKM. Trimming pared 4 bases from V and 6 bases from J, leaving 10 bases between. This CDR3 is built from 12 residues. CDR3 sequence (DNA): TGTGCCAGCAGTTACAGGGTCGGCGAGCAGTACTTC. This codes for CASSYRVGEQYF.

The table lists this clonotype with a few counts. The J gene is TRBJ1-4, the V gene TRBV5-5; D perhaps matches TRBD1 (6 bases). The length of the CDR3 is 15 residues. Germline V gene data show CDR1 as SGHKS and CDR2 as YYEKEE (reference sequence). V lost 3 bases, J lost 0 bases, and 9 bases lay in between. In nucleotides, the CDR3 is TGTGCCAGCAGCTCTACAGGGTCAACTAATGAAAAACTGTTTTTT. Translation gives CASSSTGSTNEKLFF.

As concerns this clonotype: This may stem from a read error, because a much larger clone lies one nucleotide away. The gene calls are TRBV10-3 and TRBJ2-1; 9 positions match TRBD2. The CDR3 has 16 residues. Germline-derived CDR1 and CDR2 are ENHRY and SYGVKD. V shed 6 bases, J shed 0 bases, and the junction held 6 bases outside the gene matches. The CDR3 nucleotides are TGTGCCATCAGGGAACAAGCGGGAGGCTCCTACAATGAGCAGTTCTTC. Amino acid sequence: CAIREQAGGSYNEQFF.

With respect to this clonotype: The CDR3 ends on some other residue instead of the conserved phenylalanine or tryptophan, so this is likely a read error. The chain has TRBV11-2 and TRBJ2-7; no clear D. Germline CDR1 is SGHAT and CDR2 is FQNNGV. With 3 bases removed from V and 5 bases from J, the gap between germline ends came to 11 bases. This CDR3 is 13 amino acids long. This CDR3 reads CASSFGQLHEQYY. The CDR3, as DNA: TGTGCCAGCAGCTTTGGCCAGCTCCACGAGCAGTACTAC.

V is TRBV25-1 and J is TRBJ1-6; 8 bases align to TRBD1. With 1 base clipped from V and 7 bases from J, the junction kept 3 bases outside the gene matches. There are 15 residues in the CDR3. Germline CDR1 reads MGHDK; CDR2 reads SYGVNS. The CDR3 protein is CASSESGGKNSPLHF. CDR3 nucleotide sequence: TGTGCCAGCAGTGAATCAGGGGGCAAGAATTCACCCCTCCACTTT.

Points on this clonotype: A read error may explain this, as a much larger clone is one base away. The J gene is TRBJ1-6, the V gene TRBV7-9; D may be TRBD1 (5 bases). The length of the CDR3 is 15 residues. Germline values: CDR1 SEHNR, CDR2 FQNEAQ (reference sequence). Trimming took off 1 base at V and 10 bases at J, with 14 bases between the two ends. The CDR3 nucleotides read TGTGCCAGCAGCTTAGGGTGGGACGGCAGCTCACCCCTCCACTTT. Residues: CASSLGWDGSSPLHF.

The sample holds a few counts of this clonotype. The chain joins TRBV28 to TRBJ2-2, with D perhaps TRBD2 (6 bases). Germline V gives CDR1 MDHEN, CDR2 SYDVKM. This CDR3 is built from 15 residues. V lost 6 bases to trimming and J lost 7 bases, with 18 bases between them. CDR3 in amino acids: CASRPKLTRGGELFF. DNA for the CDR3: TGTGCCAGCAGGCCCAAATTGACTAGAGGCGGGGAGCTGTTTTTT.

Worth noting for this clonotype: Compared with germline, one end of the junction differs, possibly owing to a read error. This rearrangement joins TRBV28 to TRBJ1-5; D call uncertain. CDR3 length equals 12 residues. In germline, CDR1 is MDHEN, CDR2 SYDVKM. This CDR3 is CAGSLSYQPQHF. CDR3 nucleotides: TGTGCCGGCAGTTTATCGTATCAGCCCCAGCATTTT.

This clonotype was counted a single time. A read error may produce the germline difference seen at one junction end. The CDR3: CANSFGGRVHEQFF. The CDR3 DNA sequence: TGTGCCAACAGTTTTGGCGGGAGGGTCCATGAGCAGTTCTTC. The genes are TRBV6-5 and TRBJ2-1, with TRBD2 matching 9 bases. The germline CDR1 and CDR2 sequences are MNHEY and SVGAGI. There are 14 residues in the CDR3.

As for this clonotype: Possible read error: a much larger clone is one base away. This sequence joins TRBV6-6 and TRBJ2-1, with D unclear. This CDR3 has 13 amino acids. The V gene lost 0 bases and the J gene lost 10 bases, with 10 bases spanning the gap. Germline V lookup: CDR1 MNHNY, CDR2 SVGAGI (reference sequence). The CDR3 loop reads CASSYSSGQEQFF. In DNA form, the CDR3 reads TGTGCCAGCAGTTACTCTAGTGGCCAGGAGCAGTTCTTC.

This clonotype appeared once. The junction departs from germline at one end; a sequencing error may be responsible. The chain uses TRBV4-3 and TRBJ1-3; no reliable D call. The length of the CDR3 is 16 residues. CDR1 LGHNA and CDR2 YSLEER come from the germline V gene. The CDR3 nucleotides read TGCGACAGCAGCCAAGATAGCTACCTCCCTGGAAACACCATATATTTT. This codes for CDSSQDSYLPGNTIYF.

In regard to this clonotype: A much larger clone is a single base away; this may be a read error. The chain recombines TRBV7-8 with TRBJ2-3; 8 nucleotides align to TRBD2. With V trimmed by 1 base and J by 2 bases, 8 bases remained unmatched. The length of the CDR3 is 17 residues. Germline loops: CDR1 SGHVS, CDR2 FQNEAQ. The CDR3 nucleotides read TGTGCCAGCAGCTTAGTCGGGAGGGCGGAAAACACAGATACGCAGTATTTT. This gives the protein CASSLVGRAENTDTQYF.

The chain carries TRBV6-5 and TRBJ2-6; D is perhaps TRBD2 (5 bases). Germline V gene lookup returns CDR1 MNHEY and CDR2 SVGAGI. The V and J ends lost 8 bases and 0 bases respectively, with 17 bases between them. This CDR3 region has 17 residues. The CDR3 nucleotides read TGTGCCAGCGGCCACAGAATAGGACTCTCTGGGGCCAACGTCCTGACTTTC. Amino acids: CASGHRIGLSGANVLTF.

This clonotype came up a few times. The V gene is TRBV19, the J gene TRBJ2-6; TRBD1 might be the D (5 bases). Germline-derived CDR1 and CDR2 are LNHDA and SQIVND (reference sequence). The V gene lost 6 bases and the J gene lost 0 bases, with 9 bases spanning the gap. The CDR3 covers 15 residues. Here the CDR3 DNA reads TGTGCCAGTAGATCGGACAACTCTGGGGCCAACGTCCTGACTTTC. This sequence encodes CASRSDNSGANVLTF.

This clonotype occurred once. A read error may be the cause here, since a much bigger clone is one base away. For the CDR3, the DNA is TGTGCCAGCAGTTACTCGTCGAACACTGAAGCTTCCTTT. Amino acids: CASSYSSNTEASF. This sequence joins TRBV6-2 or TRBV6-3 and TRBJ1-1; unclear D gene. This CDR3 has 13 amino acids. The germline V gene has CDR1 MNHEY and CDR2 SVGEGT.

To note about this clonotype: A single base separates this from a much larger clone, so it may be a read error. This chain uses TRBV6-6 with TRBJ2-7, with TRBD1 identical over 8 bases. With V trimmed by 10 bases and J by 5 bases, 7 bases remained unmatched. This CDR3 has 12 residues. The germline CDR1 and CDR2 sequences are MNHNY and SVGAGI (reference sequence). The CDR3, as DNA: TGTGCCATCAAATGGACAGGGCACGAGCAGTACTTC. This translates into CAIKWTGHEQYF.

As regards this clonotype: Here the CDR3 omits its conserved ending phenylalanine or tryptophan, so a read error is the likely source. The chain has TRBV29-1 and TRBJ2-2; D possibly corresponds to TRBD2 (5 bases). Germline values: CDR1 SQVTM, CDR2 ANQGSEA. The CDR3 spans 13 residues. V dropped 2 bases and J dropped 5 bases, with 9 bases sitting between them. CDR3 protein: CSVESGGTGELFL. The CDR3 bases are TGCAGCGTTGAAAGTGGCGGGACCGGGGAGCTGTTTTTA.

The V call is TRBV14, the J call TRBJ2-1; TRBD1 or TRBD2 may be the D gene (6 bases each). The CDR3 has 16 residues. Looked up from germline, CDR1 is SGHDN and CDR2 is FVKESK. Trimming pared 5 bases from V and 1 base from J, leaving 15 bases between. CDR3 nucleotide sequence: TGTGCCAGCAGCGGGGGGCCAGCTCTATCCTACAATGAGCAGTTCTTC. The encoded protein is CASSGGPALSYNEQFF.

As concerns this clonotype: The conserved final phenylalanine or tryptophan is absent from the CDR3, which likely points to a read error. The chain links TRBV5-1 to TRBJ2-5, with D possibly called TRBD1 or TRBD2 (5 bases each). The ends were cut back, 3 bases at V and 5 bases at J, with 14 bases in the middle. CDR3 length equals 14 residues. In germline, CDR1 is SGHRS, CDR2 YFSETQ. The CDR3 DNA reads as TGCGCCAGCAGCTCGACAGCCGGGAAGGAGACCCAGTACTCC. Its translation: CASSSTAGKETQYS.

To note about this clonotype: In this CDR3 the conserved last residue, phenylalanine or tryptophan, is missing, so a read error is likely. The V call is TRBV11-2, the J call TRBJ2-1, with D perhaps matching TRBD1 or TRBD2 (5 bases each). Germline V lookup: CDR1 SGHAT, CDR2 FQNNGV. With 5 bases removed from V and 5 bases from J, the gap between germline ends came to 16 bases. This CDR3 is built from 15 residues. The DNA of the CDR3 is TGTGCCAGCAGCCTTGACATGGGACCCAACAATGAGCAGTTCATC. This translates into CASSLDMGPNNEQFI.

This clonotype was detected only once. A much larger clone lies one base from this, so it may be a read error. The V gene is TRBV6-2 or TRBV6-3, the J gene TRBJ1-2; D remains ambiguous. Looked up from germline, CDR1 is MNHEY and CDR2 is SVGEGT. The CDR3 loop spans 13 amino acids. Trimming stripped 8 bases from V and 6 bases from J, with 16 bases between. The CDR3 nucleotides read TGTGCCAGCTGTTTCCTTAGGGATGATGGCTACACCTTC. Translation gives CASCFLRDDGYTF.

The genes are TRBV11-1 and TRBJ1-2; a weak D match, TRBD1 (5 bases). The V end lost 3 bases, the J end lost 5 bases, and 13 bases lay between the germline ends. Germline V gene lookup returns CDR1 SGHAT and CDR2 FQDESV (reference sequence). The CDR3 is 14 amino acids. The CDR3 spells CASSLTDVSYGYTF. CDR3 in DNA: TGTGCCAGCAGCTTGACAGATGTCTCATATGGCTACACCTTC.